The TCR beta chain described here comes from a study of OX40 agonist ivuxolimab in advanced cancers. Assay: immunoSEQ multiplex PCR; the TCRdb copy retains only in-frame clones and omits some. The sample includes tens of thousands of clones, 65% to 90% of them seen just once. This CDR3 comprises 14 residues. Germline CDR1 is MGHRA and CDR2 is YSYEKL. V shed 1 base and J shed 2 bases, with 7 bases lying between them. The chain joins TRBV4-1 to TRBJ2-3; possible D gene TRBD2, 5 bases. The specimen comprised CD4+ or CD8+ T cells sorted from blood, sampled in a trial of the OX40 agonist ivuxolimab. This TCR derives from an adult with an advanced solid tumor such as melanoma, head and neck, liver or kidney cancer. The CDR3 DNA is TGCGCCAGCAGCCAAGGACGGGACACAGATACGCAGTATTTT. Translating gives CASSQGRDTDTQYF.